One and the same sample provided the 32 T cell receptor beta chains below, sequenced in a study of blood T cell repertoires in COVID-19. Some clones are missing from TCRdb's copy, which holds only in-frame ones; the method was immunoSEQ multiplex PCR. The data show about 300,000 clones, 75% to 90% seen once. The specimen sequenced was PBMCs or T cells enriched from blood (not recorded which). These receptor sequences come from a woman in her forties or fifties who had recovered from COVID-19.

The chain has TRBV19 and TRBJ1-2; the match to TRBD1 covers 8 bases. The germline V gene has CDR1 LNHDA and CDR2 SQIVND (reference sequence). The CDR3 covers 13 residues. Trimming cost V 4 bases and J 8 bases; bases outside gene matches: 6. CDR3 sequence reads: CASSRDRSRGYTF. The DNA for the CDR3 is TGTGCCAGTAGTAGGGACAGGTCTCGCGGCTACACCTTC.

The rearrangement uses TRBV5-4 and TRBJ2-3, with D tentatively TRBD1 (7 bases). V lost 4 bases to trimming and J lost 4 bases, with 13 bases between them. The germline CDR1 and CDR2 sequences are SGHNT and YYREEE (reference sequence). The CDR3 sequence is 14 residues long. The CDR3 DNA reads TGTGCCAGCAGCGCAGACAGGGAGGCAGATACGCAGTATTTT. Its translation is CASSADREADTQYF.

The chain is built from TRBV5-5 and TRBJ2-7; TRBD2 might be the D (5 bases). V shed 4 bases and J shed 5 bases, with 16 bases lying between them. The CDR3 runs 14 residues. The germline gives CDR1 SGHKS, CDR2 YYEKEE (reference sequence). Written as DNA, the CDR3 is TGTGCCAGCAGCCTTGGTCCACTTAGCGACGAGCAGTACTTC. Its protein product is CASSLGPLSDEQYF.

This clone has more than one count but fewer than ten. The genes are TRBV10-2 and TRBJ1-1; TRBD1 matches 11 bases. Trimming cost V 10 bases and J 0 bases; bases outside gene matches: 4. This CDR3 has 14 amino acids. Germline V gives CDR1 WSHSY, CDR2 SAAADI. The CDR3 loop reads CATGTGGVNTEAFF. CDR3 bases: TGCGCCACCGGGACAGGGGGTGTGAACACTGAAGCTTTCTTT.

The chain couples TRBV7-2 to TRBJ1-6; D possibly corresponds to TRBD1 (5 bases). Germline V gene data show CDR1 as SGHTA and CDR2 as FQGNSA. The CDR3 consists of 17 residues. V was trimmed by 4 bases and J by 8 bases, leaving 21 bases between them. The DNA for the CDR3 is TGTGCCAGCAGCTCCCTCCATAGCAGGGTTGTTGATTCACCCCTCCACTTT. Its translation: CASSSLHSRVVDSPLHF.

V is TRBV6-5 and J is TRBJ1-4, with a tentative D call TRBD1 (6 bases). V shed 5 bases and J shed 7 bases, with 17 bases lying between them. Germline V lookup: CDR1 MNHEY, CDR2 SVGAGI. This CDR3 has 15 residues. Here the CDR3 DNA reads TGTGCCAGCAGTCTGGCAGGGGAGCAGGGTGAAAAACTGTTTTTT. Translating it yields CASSLAGEQGEKLFF.

The chain has TRBV27 and TRBJ1-1; 7 nucleotides agree with TRBD1. Trimming at V came to 5 bases and at J to 4 bases, leaving 10 bases not matched to a gene. This CDR3 spans 15 amino acids. CDR1 and CDR2 from the germline V gene are MNHEY and SMNVEV (reference sequence). This chain's CDR3 is CASSPLQGWGTEAFF. CDR3 in DNA: TGTGCCAGCAGTCCGTTACAGGGGTGGGGCACTGAAGCTTTCTTT.

This rearrangement joins TRBV6-5 to TRBJ1-5; D may be TRBD1 (5 bases). Trimming took 6 bases from V and 0 from J, leaving 12 bases between them. The CDR3 is 15 amino acids. CDR1 MNHEY and CDR2 SVGAGI come from the germline V gene. The CDR3 here is CASSSQVYSNQPQHF. The CDR3 nucleotides read TGTGCCAGCAGCTCACAGGTATATAGCAATCAGCCCCAGCATTTT.

The chain employs TRBV18 and TRBJ2-2; D gene uncertain. The CDR3 length is 15 residues. From germline, CDR1 is KGHSH and CDR2 LQKENI. Trimming removed 2 bases at V and 1 base at J, with 8 bases between. CDR3 nucleotides: TGTGCCAGCTCACCAGTCGGTTGGAACACCGGGGAGCTGTTTTTT. Translated: CASSPVGWNTGELFF.

The genes are TRBV7-9 and TRBJ1-2, with 11 bases identical to TRBD1. The V gene's germline CDR1 is SEHNR and CDR2 FQNEAQ (reference sequence). The CDR3 is 15 amino acids. J lost 3 bases, V lost 5 bases, and 5 bases had no gene match. The DNA for the CDR3 is TGTGCCAGCAGCAGTGGGGACAGGGGGTACTATGGCTACACCTTC. The encoded protein is CASSSGDRGYYGYTF. Full variable domain (remainder filled in from reference TRBV7-9 and TRBJ1-2): DTGVSQNPRHKITKRGQNVTFRCDPISEHNRLYWYRQTLGQGPEFLTYFQNEAQLEKSRLLSDRFSAERPKGSFSTLEIQRTEQGDSAMYLCASSSGDRGYYGYTFGSGTRLTVV.

The chain links TRBV11-3 to TRBJ2-7, with 8 bases matching TRBD1. V was pared by 4 bases and J by 5 bases, with 4 bases of the junction left unmatched. The CDR3 totals 13 residues. Germline V gene data show CDR1 as SGHNT and CDR2 as YENEEA. CDR3 nucleotides: TGTGCCAGCAGCTCGAGACAGGGGCACGAGCAGTACTTC. Translating it yields CASSSRQGHEQYF.

This sequence joins TRBV5-1 and TRBJ1-4, with unresolved D. Germline-derived CDR1 and CDR2 are SGHRS and YFSETQ. The V and J ends lost 6 bases and 1 base respectively, with 10 bases between them. This CDR3 contains 14 residues. The CDR3 spells CASTAGGTNEKLFF. CDR3 nucleotide sequence: TGCGCCAGCACGGCGGGCGGAACTAATGAAAAACTGTTTTTT.

The chain uses TRBV15 and TRBJ1-1; D is unclear. There are 14 residues in the CDR3. CDR1 is LNHNV, CDR2 YYDKDF, per germline (reference sequence). The ends were cut back, 5 bases at V and 0 bases at J, with 10 bases in the middle. The CDR3 coding sequence is TGTGCCACCAGCGATGAAGAGATGAACACTGAAGCTTTCTTT. Protein product: CATSDEEMNTEAFF.

This chain joins TRBV5-1 and TRBJ2-1, with 9 bases lining up with TRBD1. With V trimmed by 2 bases and J by 9 bases, 3 bases remained unmatched. CDR1 and CDR2 (germline): SGHRS, YFSETQ. The CDR3 runs to 13 residues. Written as DNA, the CDR3 is TGCGCCAGCAGCTTCGGGACAGGGCGTGAGCAGTTCTTC. This gives the protein CASSFGTGREQFF.

The chain has TRBV6-5 and TRBJ1-2; D gene ambiguous. Trimming removed 6 bases at V and 6 bases at J, with 14 bases between. Looked up from germline, CDR1 is MNHEY and CDR2 is SVGAGI. CDR3 length equals 13 residues. CDR3 sequence (DNA): TGTGCCAGCAGGAGGGAAAGTGGAAATGGCTACACCTTC. Encoded protein: CASRRESGNGYTF.

The chain combines TRBV7-2 with TRBJ1-1; no firm D call. V was pared by 3 bases and J by 2 bases, with 10 bases between. The germline V gene encodes CDR1 SGHTA and CDR2 FQGNSA. The CDR3 is 14 residues long. CDR3 bases: TGTGCCAGCAGCTTTAGTCAAAGTAACACTGAAGCTTTCTTT. Translation: CASSFSQSNTEAFF.

The chain combines TRBV7-2 with TRBJ2-3; 10 bases line up with TRBD2. The CDR3 length is 16 residues. J gave up 4 bases and V 5 bases, and 9 bases lay outside the gene matches. Germline-derived CDR1 and CDR2 are SGHTA and FQGNSA. The DNA of the CDR3 is TGTGCCAGCAGCCTGACCGGGACTAGCGTTGCAGATACGCAGTATTTT. Its protein product is CASSLTGTSVADTQYF.

This clone was observed a few times. Other DNA sequences in the sample encode the same CDR3. This chain joins TRBV2 and TRBJ1-1; weak D call: TRBD1 (6 bases). With 4 bases removed from V and 0 bases from J, the gap between germline ends came to 9 bases. The CDR3 is 14 amino acids. Germline V gene data show CDR1 as SNHLY and CDR2 as FYNNEI. In DNA, the CDR3 is TGTGCCAGCAGTGCACAGGGAATGAACACTGAAGCTTTCTTT. Amino acids: CASSAQGMNTEAFF. The full variable domain, completed using reference TRBV2 and TRBJ1-1, is EPEVTQTPSHQVTQMGQEVILRCVPISNHLYFYWYRQILGQKVEFLVSFYNNEISEKSEIFDDQFSVERPDGSNFTLKIRSTKLEDSAMYFCASSAQGMNTEAFFGQGTRLTVV.

The chain joins TRBV4-1 to TRBJ1-4; tentatively, D is TRBD1 (6 bases). This CDR3 is 17 amino acids long. Germline loops: CDR1 MGHRA, CDR2 YSYEKL. The ends were cut back, 4 bases at V and 3 bases at J, with 18 bases in the middle. CDR3 in DNA: TGCGCCAGCAGCCGCCTCGCCCGTCAGGGGTCTAATGAAAAACTGTTTTTT. Translated: CASSRLARQGSNEKLFF.

The J gene is TRBJ2-3, the V gene TRBV6-1; D not certain. The CDR3 spans 16 residues. Trimming stripped 3 bases from V and 1 base from J, with 14 bases between. Germline V gene sequence: CDR1 MNHNS, CDR2 SASEGT. The CDR3 sequence is CASSDRIPSRTDTQYF. Here the CDR3 DNA reads TGTGCCAGCAGTGACAGGATACCCAGTCGCACAGATACGCAGTATTTT.

The rearrangement links TRBV7-8 to TRBJ1-2; TRBD1 matches at 7 bases. This CDR3 spans 16 amino acids. V was pared by 1 base and J by 1 base, with 6 bases of the junction left unmatched. CDR1 and CDR2 (germline): SGHVS, FQNEAQ. In nucleotides, the CDR3 is TGTGCCAGCAGCTTAGTTGGGACAGATATTAACTATGGCTACACCTTC. Translating gives CASSLVGTDINYGYTF.

In this sample, this clone turned up a few times. The chain uses TRBV19 and TRBJ1-1, with 8 positions matching TRBD1. The germline V gene has CDR1 LNHDA and CDR2 SQIVND (reference sequence). The junction had 1 base not matched to a gene; V was cut back by 4 bases and J by 3 bases. The CDR3 has 13 amino acids. This CDR3 reads CASSRDRYTEAFF. In DNA, the CDR3 is TGTGCCAGTAGTAGGGACAGGTACACTGAAGCTTTCTTT.

This chain joins TRBV5-5 and TRBJ2-7; 8 nucleotides align to TRBD1. Germline lookup yields CDR1 SGHKS and CDR2 YYEKEE (reference sequence). This CDR3 region has 15 residues. With V trimmed by 4 bases and J by 3 bases, 9 bases remained unmatched. The CDR3: CASSPGQVRGYEQYF. Written as DNA, the CDR3 is TGTGCCAGCAGCCCGGGACAGGTCAGAGGCTACGAGCAGTACTTC.

The rearrangement joins TRBV5-1 to TRBJ2-7; 8 nucleotides match TRBD1. Germline CDR1 is SGHRS and CDR2 is YFSETQ. The J segment lost 1 base and the V segment lost 4 bases, leaving 7 bases of the junction unmatched. The CDR3 is 15 residues long. The CDR3 nucleotides are TGCGCCAGCAGCCGCGGTGACAGGGGTTCCTACGAGCAGTACTTC. Residues: CASSRGDRGSYEQYF.

The gene calls are TRBV2 and TRBJ2-7, with TRBD1 identical over 7 bases. The CDR3 is 13 residues long. The germline CDR1 and CDR2 sequences are SNHLY and FYNNEI. Trimming at V came to 6 bases and at J to 2 bases, leaving 4 bases not matched to a gene. The DNA for the CDR3 is TGTGCCAGCAGGCTCGGACAGGCCTACGAGCAGTACTTC. This gives the protein CASRLGQAYEQYF.

In this sample, this clone turned up a few times. This CDR3 reads CASSPRDRGRPGELFF. In DNA form, the CDR3 reads TGTGCCAGCAGCCCCCGGGACAGGGGAAGGCCCGGGGAGCTGTTTTTT. The gene calls are TRBV5-5 and TRBJ2-2; 10 bases align to TRBD1. This CDR3 has 16 amino acids. Germline CDR1 SGHKS, CDR2 YYEKEE (reference sequence). Germline trimming cut 4 bases from V and 6 bases from J; bases unmatched to any gene: 9.

The rearrangement links TRBV11-2 to TRBJ2-5; 9 nucleotides agree with TRBD2. Germline CDR1 is SGHAT and CDR2 is FQNNGV. V shed 0 bases and J 7 bases; nucleotides not matched to a gene: 6. The CDR3 loop spans 15 amino acids. CDR3 nucleotide sequence: TGTGCCAGCAGCTTAGAGCCTAGCGGGATAGGGACCCAGTACTTC. This translates into CASSLEPSGIGTQYF. Based on the CDR3 plus reference TRBV11-2 and TRBJ2-5, the full variable domain is EAGVAQSPRYKIIEKRQSVAFWCNPISGHATLYWYQQILGQGPKLLIQFQNNGVVDDSQLPKDRFSAERLKGVDSTLKIQPAKLEDSAVYLCASSLEPSGIGTQYFGPGTRLLVL.

The rearrangement links TRBV27 to TRBJ1-2, with D perhaps matching TRBD1 (5 bases). Germline CDR1 is MNHEY and CDR2 is SMNVEV (reference sequence). Trimming shortened V by 8 bases and J by 2 bases, and 15 bases separated the two germline ends. The CDR3 extends over 14 amino acids. The CDR3 loop reads CASGAAVGNYGYTF. The CDR3 bases are TGTGCCAGCGGGGCAGCCGTCGGGAACTATGGCTACACCTTC.

The V call is TRBV11-3, the J call TRBJ1-1; perhaps TRBD1 as D (6 bases). CDR1 and CDR2 (germline): SGHNT, YENEEA. With 0 bases removed from V and 4 bases from J, the gap between germline ends came to 12 bases. CDR3 length: 15 residues. CDR3: CASSLDPGGTTEAFF. The CDR3 region has the DNA TGTGCCAGCAGCTTAGATCCGGGGGGCACCACTGAAGCTTTCTTT. Drawing the rest from reference TRBV11-3 and TRBJ1-1, the complete variable domain is EAGVVQSPRYKIIEKKQPVAFWCNPISGHNTLYWYLQNLGQGPELLIRYENEEAVDDSQLPKDRFSAERLKGVDSTLKIQPAELGDSAVYLCASSLDPGGTTEAFFGQGTRLTVV.

The rearrangement joins TRBV3-1 (or the pseudogene TRBV3-2) to TRBJ1-4; 9 bases agree with TRBD1. The CDR3 consists of 14 residues. Germline V gene sequence: CDR1 LGHDT, CDR2 YNNKEL (reference sequence). After removal of 3 bases from V and 8 bases from J, the junction contained 4 bases not matched to a gene. The CDR3 DNA reads TGTGCCAGCAGCCACGGACAGGGGAGAGAAAAACTGTTTTTT. Its protein product is CASSHGQGREKLFF.

The rearrangement links TRBV6-5 to TRBJ2-3; weak D call: TRBD2 (5 bases). Trimming took off 2 bases at V and 6 bases at J, with 9 bases between the two ends. This CDR3 is built from 13 residues. Germline V gives CDR1 MNHEY, CDR2 SVGAGI. Here the CDR3 DNA reads TGTGCCAGCAGTTACACTAGAGGGGATACGCAGTATTTT. It translates to CASSYTRGDTQYF.

This clone was seen once. This sequence joins TRBV5-4 and TRBJ1-2; D uncertain. The germline CDR1 and CDR2 sequences are SGHNT and YYREEE (reference sequence). CDR3 length: 15 amino acids. V was shortened by 5 bases and J by 0 bases, with 14 bases between the two germline ends. The CDR3 sequence: CASRQEIGANYGYTF. Written as DNA, the CDR3 is TGTGCCAGCAGACAAGAGATCGGGGCTAACTATGGCTACACCTTC.